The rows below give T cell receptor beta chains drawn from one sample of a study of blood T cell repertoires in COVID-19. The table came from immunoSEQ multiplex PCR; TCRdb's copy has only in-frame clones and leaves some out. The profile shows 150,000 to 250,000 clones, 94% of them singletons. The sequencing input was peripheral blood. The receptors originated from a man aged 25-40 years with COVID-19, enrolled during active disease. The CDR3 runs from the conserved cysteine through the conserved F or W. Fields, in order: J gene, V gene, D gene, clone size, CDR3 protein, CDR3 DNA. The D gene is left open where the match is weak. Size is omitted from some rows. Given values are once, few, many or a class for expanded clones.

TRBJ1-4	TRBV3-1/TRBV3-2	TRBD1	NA	CASSQVAVQGAGLFF	TGTGCCAGCAGCCAAGTGGCAGTTCAGGGGGCGGGACTGTTTTTT
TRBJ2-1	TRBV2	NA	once	CATRQYNEQFF	TGTGCCACCCGACAGTACAATGAGCAGTTCTTC
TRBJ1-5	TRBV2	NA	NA	CASSEALTGRNQPQHF	TGTGCCAGCAGTGAAGCGCTTACAGGGCGCAATCAGCCCCAGCATTTT
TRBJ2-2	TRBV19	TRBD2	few	CASSRASGGVNTGELFF	TGTGCCAGTAGTAGGGCTAGCGGGGGGGTGAACACCGGGGAGCTGTTTTTT
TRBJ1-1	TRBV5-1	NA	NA	CASSLDRVTEAFF	TGCGCCAGCAGCTTGGACAGGGTAACTGAAGCTTTCTTT
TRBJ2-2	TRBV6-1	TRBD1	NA	CASSGGQGSYTGELFF	TGTGCCAGCAGTGGTGGACAGGGGTCCTACACCGGGGAGCTGTTTTTT
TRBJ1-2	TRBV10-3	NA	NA	CAISESGRGYGYTF	TGTGCCATCAGTGAGTCGGGCAGGGGTTATGGCTACACCTTC
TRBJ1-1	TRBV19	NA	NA	CASSIGLRAGTEAFF	TGTGCCAGTAGTATAGGATTGAGGGCCGGCACTGAAGCTTTCTTT
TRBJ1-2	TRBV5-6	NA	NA	CASSQVANYGYTF	TGTGCCAGCAGCCAGGTTGCTAACTATGGCTACACCTTC
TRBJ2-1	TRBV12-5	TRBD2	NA	CASGSPTSRLTNEQFF	TGTGCTAGTGGTTCGCCGACTAGCCGACTTACCAATGAGCAGTTCTTC
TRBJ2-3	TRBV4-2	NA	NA	CASSQETIPGDTQYF	TGTGCCAGCAGCCAAGAAACGATTCCAGGGGATACGCAGTATTTT
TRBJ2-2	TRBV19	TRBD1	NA	CASSTLQGLVGELFF	TGTGCCAGTAGTACGTTACAGGGGCTTGTCGGGGAGCTGTTTTTT